This TCR beta chain is from a study of identifying expanded T cells in peripheral blood. The repertoire was sequenced with immunoSEQ multiplex PCR; TCRdb's copy has only in-frame clones and lacks some. Among about 100,000 clones listed, approximately 83% were seen once. Germline V gene data show CDR1 as LNHDA and CDR2 as SQIVND (reference sequence). V shed 5 bases and J 7 bases; nucleotides not matched to a gene: 11. This CDR3 has 16 residues. This clone was observed a few times. The chain carries TRBV19 and TRBJ1-6; 7 bases line up with TRBD1. The material sequenced was blood. This TCR derives from a person aged 18-70 years in good health. The CDR3 loop is CASSPTPQGRNSPLHF. The CDR3 nucleotides read TGTGCCAGTAGTCCTACACCACAGGGGAGGAATTCACCCCTCCACTTT.